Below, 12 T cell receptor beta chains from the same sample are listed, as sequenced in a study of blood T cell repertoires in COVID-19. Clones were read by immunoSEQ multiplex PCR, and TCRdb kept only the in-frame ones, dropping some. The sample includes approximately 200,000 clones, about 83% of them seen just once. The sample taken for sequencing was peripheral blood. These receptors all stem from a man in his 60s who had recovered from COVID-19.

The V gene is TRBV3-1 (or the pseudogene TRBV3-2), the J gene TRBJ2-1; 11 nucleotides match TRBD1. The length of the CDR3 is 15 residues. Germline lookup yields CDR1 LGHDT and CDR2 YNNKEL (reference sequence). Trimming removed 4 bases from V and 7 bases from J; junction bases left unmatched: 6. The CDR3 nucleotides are TGTGCCAGCAGCCTCGGACAGGGGGCGAGAAATGAGCAGTTCTTC. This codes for CASSLGQGARNEQFF.

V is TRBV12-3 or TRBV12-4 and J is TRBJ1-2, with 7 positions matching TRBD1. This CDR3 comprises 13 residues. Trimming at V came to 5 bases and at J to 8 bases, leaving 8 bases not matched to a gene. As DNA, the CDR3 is TGTGCCAGCAGTCCTGGGACAGAGCAAGGCTACACCTTC. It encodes CASSPGTEQGYTF.

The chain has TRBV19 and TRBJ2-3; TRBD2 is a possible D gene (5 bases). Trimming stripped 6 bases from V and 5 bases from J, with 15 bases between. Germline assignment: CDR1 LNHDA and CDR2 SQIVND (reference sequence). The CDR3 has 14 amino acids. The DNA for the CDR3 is TGTGCCAGTAGCTTGGCACTAGGGAAAGATACGCAGTATTTT. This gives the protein CASSLALGKDTQYF.

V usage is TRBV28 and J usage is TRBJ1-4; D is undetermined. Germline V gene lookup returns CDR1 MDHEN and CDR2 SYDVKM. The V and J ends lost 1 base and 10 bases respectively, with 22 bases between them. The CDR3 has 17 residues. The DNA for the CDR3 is TGTGCCAGCAGTTTATCCTCCCCGGGAACGCCGGCGGGAAAACTGTTTTTT. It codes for CASSLSSPGTPAGKLFF.

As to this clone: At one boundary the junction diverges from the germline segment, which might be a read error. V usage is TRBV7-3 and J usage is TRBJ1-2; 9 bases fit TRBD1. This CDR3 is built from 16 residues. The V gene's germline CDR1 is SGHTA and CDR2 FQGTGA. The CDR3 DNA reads TGTGCCAGCAGTTTAACAGGGGGCGCTTCAGACTATGGCTACACCTTC. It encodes CASSLTGGASDYGYTF.

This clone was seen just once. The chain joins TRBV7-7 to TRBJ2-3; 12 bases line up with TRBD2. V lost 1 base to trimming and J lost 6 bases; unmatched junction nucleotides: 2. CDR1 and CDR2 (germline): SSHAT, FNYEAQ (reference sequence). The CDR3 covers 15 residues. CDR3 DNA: TGTGCCAGCAGCTTAGTAGGGACTAGCGGGGATACGCAGTATTTT. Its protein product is CASSLVGTSGDTQYF.

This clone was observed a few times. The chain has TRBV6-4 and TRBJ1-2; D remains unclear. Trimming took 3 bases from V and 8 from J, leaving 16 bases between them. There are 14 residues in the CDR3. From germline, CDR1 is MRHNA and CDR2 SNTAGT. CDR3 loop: CASSEGRAFGGYTF. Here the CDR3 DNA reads TGTGCCAGCAGTGAGGGCAGAGCCTTTGGAGGCTACACCTTC.

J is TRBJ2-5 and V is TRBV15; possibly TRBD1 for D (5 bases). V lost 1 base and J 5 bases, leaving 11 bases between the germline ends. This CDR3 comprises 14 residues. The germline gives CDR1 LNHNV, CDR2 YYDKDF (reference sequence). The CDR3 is CATSRGSGKETQYF. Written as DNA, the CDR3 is TGTGCCACCAGCAGAGGGTCAGGGAAGGAGACCCAGTACTTC.

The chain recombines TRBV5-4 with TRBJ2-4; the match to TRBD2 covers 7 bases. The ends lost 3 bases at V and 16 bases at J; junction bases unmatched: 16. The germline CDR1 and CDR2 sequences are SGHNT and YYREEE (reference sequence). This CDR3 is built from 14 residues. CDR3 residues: CASSSGLGRGGFYF. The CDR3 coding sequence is TGTGCCAGCAGCTCCGGACTGGGGCGCGGGGGATTTTACTTC.

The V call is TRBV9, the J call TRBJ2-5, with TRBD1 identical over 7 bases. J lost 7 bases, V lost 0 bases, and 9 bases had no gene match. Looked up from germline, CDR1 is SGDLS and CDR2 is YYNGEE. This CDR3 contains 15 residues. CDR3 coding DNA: TGTGCCAGCAGCGTAGACCTGACAGGGAAGGGGACCCAGTACTTC. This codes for CASSVDLTGKGTQYF.

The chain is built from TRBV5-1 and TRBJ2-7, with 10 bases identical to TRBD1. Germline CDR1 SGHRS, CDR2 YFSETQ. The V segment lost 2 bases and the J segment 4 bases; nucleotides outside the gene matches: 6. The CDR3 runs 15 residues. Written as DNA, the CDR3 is TGCGCCAGCAGCTTAAGACAGGGGGCGAGGTACGAGCAGTACTTC. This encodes CASSLRQGARYEQYF.

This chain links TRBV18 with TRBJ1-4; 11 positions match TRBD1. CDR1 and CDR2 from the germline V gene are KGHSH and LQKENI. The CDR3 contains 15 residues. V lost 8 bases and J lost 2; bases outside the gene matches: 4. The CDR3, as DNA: TGTGCCAGCACGGACAGGGGGCCGACTAATGAAAAACTGTTTTTT. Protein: CASTDRGPTNEKLFF.